This T cell receptor (beta chain) is from a study of T cell responses to AZD1222 COVID-19 vaccine. The ends lost 0 bases at V and 3 bases at J; junction bases unmatched: 2. The CDR3 runs 14 residues. Germline V lookup: CDR1 SGHNT, CDR2 YYREEE (reference sequence). Clones were sequenced by immunoSEQ multiplex PCR, and TCRdb holds only the in-frame ones, with some missing. The data hold under 150,000 clones, with over 85% observed a single time. In the case of this clone: Its matching antigen is unknown.

General study results and limits: Donors were mostly white British, more females; clonal diversity possibly underestimated. Vaccine-related CD4 TCRs covered spike, predominating at 160-218 and 743-854.

The TCR originated in an adult in good health. Sequenced material: peripheral blood, taken on day 0 of AZD1222 vaccination. The rearrangement uses TRBV5-4 and TRBJ2-7; 8 bases map to TRBD2. CDR3 sequence reads: CASSLAGTSYEQYF. The CDR3 nucleotides are TGTGCCAGCAGCTTGGCAGGGACTAGCTACGAGCAGTACTTC.